Below are 27 T cell receptor beta chains sequenced from a single sample in a study of cytomegalovirus exposure and HLA in healthy donors. Researchers ran the PCR with 60 Vbeta and 13 Jbeta primers. Sequencing used immunoSEQ multiplex PCR; TCRdb keeps in-frame clones, though not all of them. This table has about 82,000 clones, 65% appearing once. The sample taken for sequencing was PBMCs. The receptors derive from a woman aged 45-59 years in good health and CMV-seropositive.

The chain employs TRBV6-6 and TRBJ2-3, with a weak D call TRBD2 (7 bases). The CDR3 contains 14 residues. The V and J ends lost 10 bases and 2 bases respectively, with 16 bases between them. Germline CDR1 MNHNY, CDR2 SVGAGI (reference sequence). CDR3 nucleotides: TGTGCCACCATAGGGGGGGGACTCACAGATACGCAGTATTTT. It encodes CATIGGGLTDTQYF.

The chain uses TRBV18 and TRBJ1-2; a possible D gene is TRBD1 (6 bases). The germline V gene encodes CDR1 KGHSH and CDR2 LQKENI. Between the trimmed V and J ends, which lost 3 bases and 4 bases, there was a span of 15 bases. The CDR3 covers 15 residues. CDR3 nucleotides: TGTGCCAGCTCACCCCCCAGCGGACAGCTCTATGGCTACACCTTC. Protein product: CASSPPSGQLYGYTF.

Turning to this clone: The same CDR3 is also encoded by other DNA sequences in this sample. The chain couples TRBV28 to TRBJ1-2, with D possibly matching TRBD1 (6 bases). From germline, CDR1 is MDHEN and CDR2 SYDVKM. Trimming stripped 6 bases from V and 2 bases from J, with 10 bases between. The CDR3 totals 13 residues. This CDR3 is CASSPTGNYGYTF. In DNA, the CDR3 is TGTGCCAGCAGCCCCACAGGGAACTATGGCTACACCTTC.

This clone was observed many times. The junction does not match germline at one end; this may be a read error. The chain employs TRBV5-5 and TRBJ2-5; tentatively, D is TRBD2 (6 bases). This CDR3 has 15 amino acids. Germline V gene sequence: CDR1 SGHKS, CDR2 YYEKEE (reference sequence). CDR3 sequence reads: CASSPSGDPRETQYF. Here the CDR3 DNA reads TGCGCCAGCAGCCCCTCGGGGGACCCACGGGAGACCCAGTACTTC.

The chain couples TRBV4-2 to TRBJ1-4; no clear D gene. V lost 4 bases, J lost 0 bases, and 6 bases lay in between. This CDR3 spans 14 amino acids. CDR1 is LGHNA and CDR2 is YNFKEQ in the germline V gene. The CDR3, as DNA: TGTGCCAGCAGCCCCCAGGCAACTAATGAAAAACTGTTTTTT. As protein: CASSPQATNEKLFF.

The J gene is TRBJ2-7, the V gene TRBV19; 9 bases are shared with TRBD1. The ends lost 3 bases at V and 3 bases at J; junction bases unmatched: 6. The germline CDR1 and CDR2 sequences are LNHDA and SQIVND (reference sequence). CDR3 length: 15 residues. The CDR3 DNA follows: TGTGCCAGTAGTATTGTTTGGGACAGGGTCTACGAGCAGTACTTC. Its protein is CASSIVWDRVYEQYF.

The genes are TRBV7-2 and TRBJ1-3; D gene unclear. CDR3 length: 12 residues. With 2 bases removed from V and 4 bases from J, the gap between germline ends came to 3 bases. From germline, CDR1 is SGHTA and CDR2 FQGNSA. The DNA of the CDR3 is TGTGCCAGCAGCTTAACAGGAAACACCATATATTTT. Translation gives CASSLTGNTIYF. The full variable domain, with the rest looked up from reference TRBV7-2 and TRBJ1-3, is GAGVSQSPSNKVTEKGKDVELRCDPISGHTALYWYRQSLGQGLEFLIYFQGNSAPDKSGLPSDRFSAERTGGSVSTLTIQRTQQEDSAVYLCASSLTGNTIYFGEGSWLTVV.

This clone was counted only a few times. The chain uses TRBV2 and TRBJ1-2; TRBD1 aligns across 9 bases. Germline V gives CDR1 SNHLY, CDR2 FYNNEI. This CDR3 has 12 amino acids. The ends lost 9 bases at V and 13 bases at J; junction bases unmatched: 12. DNA of the CDR3: TGTGCCAGTGCGACCTACAGGGGGCTTGGCACCTTC. Protein: CASATYRGLGTF.

The chain carries TRBV7-3 and TRBJ1-6; D not resolved. CDR1 is SGHTA, CDR2 FQGTGA, per germline. Trimming stripped 5 bases from V and 11 bases from J, with 13 bases between. There are 13 residues in the CDR3. The CDR3 sequence: CASSLDRAAPLHF. The CDR3 nucleotides read TGTGCCAGCAGCCTAGATAGAGCGGCACCCCTCCACTTT.

V usage is TRBV7-6 and J usage is TRBJ1-1; D possibly corresponds to TRBD1 (6 bases). The germline V and J ends were trimmed by 5 bases and 6 bases, with 16 bases remaining between them. Germline CDR1 is SGHVS and CDR2 is FNYEAQ. The CDR3 sequence is 14 residues long. CDR3 loop: CASSLTGLGAEAFF. The CDR3 nucleotides read TGTGCCAGCAGCCTCACAGGGTTAGGGGCTGAAGCTTTCTTT.

This clone showed up just once. This chain joins TRBV9 and TRBJ1-3, with D perhaps TRBD1 (6 bases). The CDR3 extends over 19 amino acids. Deletions cut 2 bases from V and 4 bases from J, with 25 bases between. Germline V gene data show CDR1 as SGDLS and CDR2 as YYNGEE. Here the CDR3 reads CASSVGATGKPSPGNTIYF. CDR3 bases: TGTGCCAGCAGCGTTGGGGCAACAGGGAAACCCTCTCCCGGAAACACCATATATTTT.

The J gene is TRBJ2-5, the V gene TRBV18, with TRBD1 identical over 7 bases. This CDR3 comprises 15 residues. The germline V gene encodes CDR1 KGHSH and CDR2 LQKENI. Unmatched junction bases numbered 7, after V lost 2 bases and J lost 4 bases. The CDR3 region is CASSPNEGARETQYF. In DNA form, the CDR3 reads TGTGCCAGCTCACCAAACGAGGGGGCCCGAGAGACCCAGTACTTC.

The chain combines TRBV21-1 with TRBJ2-5; the DNA was not compared with TRBD2, the D call given in the table. TRBV21-1 is deemed a pseudogene. CDR3 length: 13 amino acids. The CDR3 sequence is CASTRRAEETQYF. CDR3 nucleotide sequence: TGTGCCAGCACCCGGCGGGCCGAAGAGACCCAGTACTTC.

The gene calls are TRBV7-9 and TRBJ2-1; a possible D gene is TRBD2 (6 bases). Germline V gene lookup returns CDR1 SEHNR and CDR2 FQNEAQ (reference sequence). The CDR3 is 15 amino acids. V was cut by 3 bases and J by 4 bases, with 13 bases left in between. The CDR3 reads CASSFGTQRYNEQFF. In DNA, the CDR3 is TGTGCCAGCAGCTTCGGGACTCAACGTTACAATGAGCAGTTCTTC.

This chain connects TRBV4-2 to TRBJ1-1; no clear D gene. Germline assignment: CDR1 LGHNA and CDR2 YNFKEQ. V lost 2 bases to trimming and J lost 7 bases, with 8 bases between them. The CDR3 sequence is 12 residues long. CDR3 coding DNA: TGTGCCAGCAGCCAAACCGCCGGTGAAGCTTTCTTT. Its translation is CASSQTAGEAFF.

Only a few counts were recorded for this clone. The chain recombines TRBV7-2 with TRBJ2-1; 13 positions agree with TRBD2. The CDR3 totals 16 residues. The V segment lost 6 bases and the J segment 6 bases; nucleotides outside the gene matches: 8. In germline, CDR1 is SGHTA, CDR2 FQGNSA. CDR3 nucleotides: TGTGCCAGCAGGTCTACCGGGACTAGCGGGGCCAATGAGCAGTTCTTC. Translating it yields CASRSTGTSGANEQFF.

The genes are TRBV5-1 and TRBJ1-1, with D unclear. This CDR3 contains 19 residues. The germline V gene encodes CDR1 SGHRS and CDR2 YFSETQ. Trimming cost V 2 bases and J 2 bases, with 25 bases left between them. The CDR3 DNA sequence: TGCGCCAGCAGCTTCAGCTCGCCACTCTTCAGGAACCGTAACACTGAAGCTTTCTTT. This translates into CASSFSSPLFRNRNTEAFF.

This clone turned up a few times. This sequence joins TRBV15 and TRBJ2-3; 9 nucleotides match TRBD2. Germline CDR1 reads LNHNV; CDR2 reads YYDKDF (reference sequence). The CDR3 has 16 amino acids. The junction had 4 bases not matched to a gene; V was cut back by 1 base and J by 2 bases. This CDR3 is CATSRGIAGDTDTQYF. In nucleotides, the CDR3 is TGTGCCACCAGCAGAGGGATAGCGGGGGACACAGATACGCAGTATTTT.

J is TRBJ1-1 and V is TRBV27; 12 bases match TRBD1. CDR3 size: 16 residues. The J segment lost 4 bases and the V segment lost 6 bases, leaving 9 bases of the junction unmatched. Looked up from germline, CDR1 is MNHEY and CDR2 is SMNVEV (reference sequence). The CDR3 sequence: CASRRRDRGPFTEAFF. CDR3 bases: TGTGCCAGCAGACGTCGGGACAGGGGGCCTTTCACTGAAGCTTTCTTT.

This rearrangement joins TRBV29-1 to TRBJ1-1; no firm D call. This CDR3 contains 14 residues. Germline V gives CDR1 SQVTM, CDR2 ANQGSEA. V was clipped by 0 bases and J by 7 bases, with 15 bases between them. CDR3 sequence (DNA): TGCAGCGTTGAAGATACGGGAGAGGCAGGTGAAGCTTTCTTT. Protein product: CSVEDTGEAGEAFF.

This clone was detected only a few times. The CDR3 DNA follows: TGCGCCAGCAGTGAGGGCCCAGCTAACTATGGCTACACCTTC. Its protein is CASSEGPANYGYTF. The rearrangement uses TRBV10-2 and TRBJ1-2; D is unresolved. Germline CDR1 reads WSHSY; CDR2 reads SAAADI. This CDR3 region has 14 residues. V was pared by 2 bases and J by 0 bases, with 7 bases between.

This rearrangement joins TRBV28 to TRBJ2-7, with D tentatively TRBD2 (6 bases). CDR3 length: 14 residues. The V gene lost 2 bases and the J gene lost 1 base, with 9 bases spanning the gap. Germline CDR1 reads MDHEN; CDR2 reads SYDVKM. The CDR3 coding sequence is TGTGCCAGCAGTTTACTTCGGGGGTCCTACGAGCAGTACTTC. It specifies CASSLLRGSYEQYF.

The chain couples TRBV6-5 to TRBJ2-7, with D uncertain. Germline CDR1 reads MNHEY; CDR2 reads SVGAGI. V shed 6 bases and J shed 5 bases, with 11 bases lying between them. There are 12 residues in the CDR3. Here the CDR3 reads CASSHESDEQYF. Written as DNA, the CDR3 is TGTGCCAGCAGCCACGAGTCTGACGAGCAGTACTTC.

The chain recombines TRBV7-9 with TRBJ1-1, with TRBD1 matching 7 bases. Germline lookup yields CDR1 SEHNR and CDR2 FQNEAQ (reference sequence). Trimming cost V 4 bases and J 0 bases; bases outside gene matches: 2. The CDR3 length is 14 residues. CDR3: CASSSGQLNTEAFF. In DNA, the CDR3 is TGTGCCAGCAGCTCGGGACAGTTGAACACTGAAGCTTTCTTT. Full variable domain (rest looked up from reference TRBV7-9 and TRBJ1-1): DTGVSQNPRHKITKRGQNVTFRCDPISEHNRLYWYRQTLGQGPEFLTYFQNEAQLEKSRLLSDRFSAERPKGSFSTLEIQRTEQGDSAMYLCASSSGQLNTEAFFGQGTRLTVV.

This clone appeared a single time. The chain couples TRBV7-8 to TRBJ1-6; 10 bases fit TRBD1. Germline V gene data show CDR1 as SGHVS and CDR2 as FQNEAQ. J lost 12 bases, V lost 3 bases, and 2 bases had no gene match. The CDR3 loop spans 13 amino acids. The CDR3, as DNA: TGTGCCAGCAGCTTGGGACAGGGGTTACCCCTCCACTTT. It yields the protein CASSLGQGLPLHF. The variable domain in full, with the rest retrieved from reference TRBV7-8 and TRBJ1-6, is GAGVSQSPRYKVAKRGQDVALRCDPISGHVSLFWYQQALGQGPEFLTYFQNEAQLDKSGLPSDRFFAERPEGSVSTLKIQRTQQEDSAVYLCASSLGQGLPLHFGNGTRLTVT.

The rearrangement joins TRBV6-5 to TRBJ1-5; 8 bases align to TRBD1. The CDR3 spans 14 residues. V lost 4 bases to trimming and J lost 6 bases; unmatched junction nucleotides: 5. The germline gives CDR1 MNHEY, CDR2 SVGAGI. The CDR3 loop is CASSSWTGSQPQHF. Here the CDR3 DNA reads TGTGCCAGCAGTTCCTGGACAGGGTCTCAGCCCCAGCATTTT.

The table lists this clone with a few counts. The J gene is TRBJ2-7, the V gene TRBV25-1; 10 bases are a match to TRBD1. Germline lookup yields CDR1 MGHDK and CDR2 SYGVNS. CDR3 size: 16 residues. Unmatched junction bases numbered 12, after V lost 3 bases and J lost 7 bases. CDR3 sequence reads: CASSDPEPGQGLEQYF. CDR3 in DNA: TGTGCCAGCAGTGACCCTGAACCGGGACAGGGGTTAGAGCAGTACTTC.